The next 21 T cell receptor beta chains were all read from a single sample in a study of T-cell reconstitution after alpha-beta-depleted transplantation in children. Unique molecular identifiers tagged the TCRbeta library. TCRdb itself ran the PCR reads through MiXCR, one entry per CDR3 protein. This table holds roughly 500,000 distinct CDR3 sequences, 12% found once. Sequencing used PBMCs from the stem cell graft donor, obtained from the stem cell graft. Receptors were obtained from a human donor who donated a stem cell graft to a child with combined immunodeficiency.

This clonotype was seen repeatedly, ten times or more. The V and J genes are TRBV27 and TRBJ1-2; D not certain. The CDR3 contains 11 residues. Germline V gene sequence: CDR1 MNHEY, CDR2 SMNVEV (reference sequence). V was cut by 6 bases and J by 4 bases, with 6 bases left in between. This CDR3 is CASRSFYGYTF. The CDR3 DNA reads TGTGCCAGCAGGAGTTTCTATGGCTACACCTTC.

This clonotype was observed a few times. The V call is TRBV24-1, the J call TRBJ2-7; D is perhaps TRBD1 or TRBD2 (5 bases each). The CDR3 totals 13 residues. Germline CDR1 KGHDR, CDR2 SFDVKD. Deletions cut 7 bases from V and 10 bases from J, with 19 bases between. Written as DNA, the CDR3 is TGTGCCACCAGCAATGAGATCGGCCGGGACCAGTACTTC. This translates into CATSNEIGRDQYF.

V and J are TRBV18 and TRBJ2-3, with 7 bases matching TRBD1. The germline V gene encodes CDR1 KGHSH and CDR2 LQKENI. There are 15 residues in the CDR3. Trimming cost V 1 base and J 2 bases; bases outside gene matches: 3. Written as DNA, the CDR3 is TGTGCCAGCTCACCACTGGACAGGCTCACAGATACGCAGTATTTT. It yields the protein CASSPLDRLTDTQYF.

This rearrangement joins TRBV29-1 to TRBJ1-1, with D perhaps matching TRBD1 (6 bases). Deletions cut 2 bases from V and 0 bases from J, with 13 bases between. Germline-derived CDR1 and CDR2 are SQVTM and ANQGSEA. The CDR3 runs 15 residues. This chain's CDR3 is CSVEYLRTVNTEAFF. As DNA, the CDR3 is TGCAGCGTTGAATATCTTAGGACAGTGAACACTGAAGCTTTCTTT.

The chain has TRBV6-1 and TRBJ1-6, with 9 bases that match TRBD1. This CDR3 comprises 16 residues. J gave up 9 bases and V 7 bases, and 13 bases lay outside the gene matches. Germline V gene lookup returns CDR1 MNHNS and CDR2 SASEGT. The CDR3 bases are TGTGCCAGCATCCCGGACAGGGGTTCGGGAATTTCACCCCTCCACTTT. It yields the protein CASIPDRGSGISPLHF.

V usage is TRBV5-1 and J usage is TRBJ1-1; unclear D gene. V was clipped by 0 bases and J by 4 bases, with 7 bases between them. This CDR3 contains 13 residues. Germline V gene sequence: CDR1 SGHRS, CDR2 YFSETQ. In DNA, the CDR3 is TGCGCCAGCAGCTTGGATGGGAGCACTGAAGCTTTCTTT. Protein sequence: CASSLDGSTEAFF.

The chain employs TRBV9 and TRBJ1-1; D gene unclear. Germline values: CDR1 SGDLS, CDR2 YYNGEE. CDR3 length: 13 residues. Trimming left V 7 bases short and J 2 bases short, with 12 bases between. The CDR3 DNA is TGTGCCAGCGCGGAATGGGGTAACACTGAAGCTTTCTTT. Protein: CASAEWGNTEAFF.

V is TRBV11-1 and J is TRBJ2-3; D not resolved. The V gene's germline CDR1 is SGHAT and CDR2 FQDESV (reference sequence). This CDR3 region has 15 residues. Trimming removed 1 base at V and 4 bases at J, with 12 bases between. CDR3: CASSLVHRAADTQYF. In DNA form, the CDR3 reads TGTGCCAGCAGCTTAGTACATCGCGCAGCAGATACGCAGTATTTT. Drawing the rest from reference TRBV11-1 and TRBJ2-3, the complete variable domain is EAEVAQSPRYKITEKSQAVAFWCDPISGHATLYWYRQILGQGPELLVQFQDESVVDDSQLPKDRFSAERLKGVDSTLKIQPAELGDSAMYLCASSLVHRAADTQYFGPGTRLTVL.

This clonotype was counted many times. This sequence joins TRBV27 and TRBJ2-5; 12 nucleotides line up with TRBD2. Losses at the gene ends were 5 bases for V and 3 bases for J; bases not matched to a gene: 1. Per the germline V gene, CDR1 is MNHEY and CDR2 is SMNVEV (reference sequence). The CDR3 totals 14 residues. The CDR3 DNA reads as TGTGCCAGCAGTAGACTAGCGGGAGAAGAGACCCAGTACTTC. Protein product: CASSRLAGEETQYF.

This clonotype was observed at least ten times. V is TRBV3-1 and J is TRBJ2-2; the match to TRBD1 covers 7 bases. After removal of 0 bases from V and 4 bases from J, the junction contained 8 bases not matched to a gene. The CDR3 spans 17 residues. Per the germline V gene, CDR1 is LGHDT and CDR2 is YNNKEL (reference sequence). CDR3 coding DNA: TGTGCCAGCAGCCAAGATCCGCCAGGGGACAGCACCGGGGAGCTGTTTTTT. The encoded protein is CASSQDPPGDSTGELFF.

A few counts support this clonotype. The genes are TRBV7-2 and TRBJ2-2; TRBD1 or TRBD2 may be the D gene (5 bases each). CDR3 length equals 16 residues. V lost 6 bases and J lost 2, with 16 bases in between. Per the germline V gene, CDR1 is SGHTA and CDR2 is FQGNSA. CDR3 sequence: CASSLRGPSNTGELFF. The CDR3 DNA reads TGTGCCAGCAGTCTTCGGGGCCCCTCCAACACCGGGGAGCTGTTTTTT.

This clonotype was detected ten times or more. V usage is TRBV12-3 or TRBV12-4 and J usage is TRBJ2-1, with D possibly matching TRBD1 (6 bases). The CDR3 extends over 13 amino acids. V was shortened by 8 bases and J by 6 bases, with 14 bases between the two germline ends. The CDR3 sequence: CASGTGSFNEQFF. CDR3 nucleotide sequence: TGTGCCAGCGGAACAGGGTCTTTCAATGAGCAGTTCTTC.

In this sample, this clonotype turned up a few times. The V gene is TRBV27, the J gene TRBJ2-3; D is unresolved. Between the trimmed V and J ends, which lost 4 bases and 0 bases, there was a span of 11 bases. This CDR3 contains 15 residues. Per germline, CDR1 MNHEY and CDR2 SMNVEV (reference sequence). Here the CDR3 DNA reads TGTGCCAGCAGTTCTTTGCAGACTAGCACAGATACGCAGTATTTT. Protein: CASSSLQTSTDTQYF.

In its sample, this clonotype was seen a few times. The chain recombines TRBV7-9 with TRBJ2-1; 7 bases are a match to TRBD1. Germline CDR1 is SEHNR and CDR2 is FQNEAQ (reference sequence). The CDR3 has 16 amino acids. Losses at the gene ends were 4 bases for V and 8 bases for J; bases not matched to a gene: 14. Here the CDR3 DNA reads TGTGCCAGCAGCTCCAAGGACAGGATAGTGGGGGATGAGCAGTTCTTC. It translates to CASSSKDRIVGDEQFF.

This chain connects TRBV12-3 or TRBV12-4 to TRBJ2-7, with D uncertain. Trimming pared 5 bases from V and 6 bases from J, leaving 17 bases between. This CDR3 has 14 residues. For the CDR3, the DNA is TGTGCCAGCAGTCTATCCCTCGCGGCACTCGAGCAGTACTTC. This encodes CASSLSLAALEQYF.

CDR3 protein: CASSLASGTELRIQYF. The CDR3, as DNA: TGTGCCAGCAGCTTGGCATCCGGGACGGAGCTCCGCATTCAGTACTTC. V is TRBV5-4 and J is TRBJ2-4; possibly TRBD1 or TRBD2 for D (5 bases each). V was pared by 0 bases and J by 9 bases, with 19 bases between. This CDR3 has 16 amino acids. Per germline, CDR1 SGHNT and CDR2 YYREEE (reference sequence). The variable domain in full, with the rest retrieved from reference TRBV5-4 and TRBJ2-4, is ETGVTQSPTHLIKTRGQQVTLRCSSQSGHNTVSWYQQALGQGPQFIFQYYREEENGRGNFPPRFSGLQFPNYSSELNVNALELDDSALYLCASSLASGTELRIQYFGAGTRLSVL.

This clonotype showed up just a few times. This sequence joins TRBV12-3 or TRBV12-4 and TRBJ1-1; the D gene is possibly TRBD1 (5 bases). The CDR3 length is 13 residues. Trimming removed 5 bases from V and 3 bases from J, with 10 bases in between. The DNA for the CDR3 is TGTGCCAGCAGTACGGGACCCTACACTGAAGCTTTCTTT. It encodes CASSTGPYTEAFF.

This clonotype was seen only a few times. J is TRBJ2-3 and V is TRBV5-1; possibly TRBD1 or TRBD2 for D (5 bases each). The CDR3 is 16 residues long. Germline-derived CDR1 and CDR2 are SGHRS and YFSETQ. The V end was cut by 0 bases, the J end by 6 bases, with 17 bases between. CDR3 in DNA: TGCGCCAGCAGCTTGGCCCTCCTTGTGGGGGATGATACGCAGTATTTT. It encodes CASSLALLVGDDTQYF. Complete variable domain (other parts from reference TRBV5-1 and TRBJ2-3): KAGVTQTPRYLIKTRGQQVTLSCSPISGHRSVSWYQQTPGQGLQFLFEYFSETQRNKGNFPGRFSGRQFSNSRSEMNVSTLELGDSALYLCASSLALLVGDDTQYFGPGTRLTVL.

This clonotype has a handful of counts. The V and J genes are TRBV29-1 and TRBJ2-1; TRBD1 matches 7 bases. The V segment lost 4 bases and the J segment 1 base; nucleotides outside the gene matches: 7. Germline lookup yields CDR1 SQVTM and CDR2 ANQGSEA. This CDR3 region has 15 residues. The CDR3 sequence is CSVVPGGRSYNEQFF. CDR3 in DNA: TGCAGCGTTGTCCCAGGGGGTAGGTCCTACAATGAGCAGTTCTTC.

The V and J genes are TRBV6-2 or TRBV6-3 and TRBJ2-2; the D call may be TRBD1 or TRBD2 (5 bases each). Between the trimmed V and J ends, which lost 11 bases and 6 bases, there was a span of 25 bases. Germline V gene sequence: CDR1 MNHEY, CDR2 SVGEGT. The CDR3 spans 16 residues. Here the CDR3 DNA reads TGTGCCCCCAATCCAGCCCGGGACCCGCAACCCGGGGAGCTGTTTTTT. The encoded protein is CAPNPARDPQPGELFF.

This clonotype has a handful of counts. The J gene is TRBJ2-7, the V gene TRBV6-1; 7 bases align to TRBD1. Trimming cost V 6 bases and J 1 base; bases outside gene matches: 6. The CDR3 consists of 14 residues. CDR1 and CDR2 (germline): MNHNS, SASEGT. CDR3 sequence reads: CASRPGQLSYEQYF. The CDR3 DNA reads TGTGCCAGCAGGCCGGGACAGCTATCCTACGAGCAGTACTTC.